The sequence of this TCR beta chain was determined in a study of cytomegalovirus exposure and HLA in healthy donors. The CDR3 covers 15 residues. V lost 0 bases to trimming and J lost 4 bases, with 11 bases between them. Germline V CDR1 and CDR2: SGHDT, YYEEEE. Notes on the study in general: HLA allele associations emerged for some 16,000 TCR beta sequences in a later analysis, at 0.05 false discovery rate.

PCR used 60 Vbeta primers and 13 Jbeta primers. Generated by immunoSEQ multiplex PCR, the TCRdb table keeps only in-frame clones and is missing some. The repertoire table contains more than 200,000 clones. About this clone itself: Its antigen remains unidentified.

The chain has TRBV5-6 and TRBJ1-5, with D maybe TRBD1 (5 bases). The origin of this receptor is a woman aged 25 to 39 in good health and CMV-seropositive. Sequencing used PBMCs. The CDR3 sequence: CASSLGSGGNQPQHF. The CDR3 DNA follows: TGTGCCAGCAGCTTGGGGTCGGGGGGAAATCAGCCCCAGCATTTT.